Listed here is a single T cell receptor beta chain. This CDR3 has 16 residues. J was trimmed by 0 bases and V by 0 bases; bases with no gene match: 2. Germline CDR1 reads SGHKS; CDR2 reads YYEKEE (reference sequence). This sample was taken from a study of blood T cell repertoires in COVID-19. Study-wide background: Sources were T cells, B-cell-depleted T cells, or PBMCs; the material itself was cDNA or gDNA.

Some clones are missing from TCRdb's copy, which holds only in-frame ones; the method was immunoSEQ multiplex PCR. The profile shows 100,000 to 110,000 clones, around 88% of them singletons. The sequence derives from a human donor in a cohort sampled during active COVID-19. The gene calls are TRBV5-5 and TRBJ2-4; TRBD2 aligns across 8 bases. Sequences were obtained from peripheral blood. The CDR3 region is CASSLALAGAKNIQYF. CDR3 nucleotide sequence: TGTGCCAGCAGCTTGGCCCTAGCGGGAGCCAAAAACATTCAGTACTTC.